This is a list of T cell receptor beta chains from one sample in a study of CD8+CD57+ T cells in acquired aplastic anemia. TCRdb called the reads again in MiXCR, with one record for every CDR3 protein. The data show roughly 130,000 distinct CDR3 sequences, around 48% seen once. Sequenced sample: sorted CD4+, CD8+, or CD8+CD57+ T cells (not recorded which) from PBMCs. The receptor set was obtained from a human donor in good health, serving as a control. Each CDR3 is given with its conserved first and last residue. D genes are given only for firm matches. Clone size is given for some rows only: seen once, a few or many times, or a class if the clone is expanded.

j_call v_call clone_size d_call cdr3_aa cdr3_nt
TRBJ1-5 TRBV4-1 once NA CASSQGQFNQPQHF TGCGCCAGCAGCCAAGGACAGTTCAATCAGCCCCAGCATTTT
TRBJ2-2 TRBV24-1 NA TRBD1 CATSRGQGTNGELFF TGTGCCACCAGCAGAGGACAGGGGACGAACGGGGAGCTGTTTTTT
TRBJ2-7 TRBV5-6 many NA CASSLFVPAETYEQYF TGTGCCAGCAGCTTGTTTGTCCCGGCAGAGACCTACGAGCAGTACTTC
TRBJ1-2 TRBV12-3/TRBV12-4 many NA CASTRRGNPYGYTF TGTGCCAGCACCCGTAGGGGCAACCCCTATGGCTACACCTTC
TRBJ1-1 TRBV7-9 once TRBD1 CASSFGTGTAFF TGTGCCAGCAGCTTTGGGACAGGGACAGCTTTCTTT
TRBJ2-7 TRBV15 many NA CATSRARSFMVGDYEQYF TGTGCCACCAGCAGAGCTCGATCTTTCATGGTAGGAGATTACGAGCAGTACTTC
TRBJ1-1 TRBV12-3/TRBV12-4 many NA CASSPRRSSNTEAFF TGTGCCAGCAGTCCACGTCGGAGTTCAAACACTGAAGCTTTCTTT
TRBJ1-2 TRBV7-2 NA TRBD1 CASSSTGEIYGYTF TGTGCCAGCAGCTCTACAGGGGAGATCTATGGCTACACCTTC
TRBJ2-3 TRBV20-1 many NA CSAILGGRGVDTQYF TGCAGTGCTATCCTTGGGGGCCGAGGAGTCGATACGCAGTATTTT
TRBJ1-1 TRBV28 NA TRBD1 CASSLRGQVEAFF TGTGCCAGCAGTCTTCGCGGACAGGTTGAAGCTTTCTTT
TRBJ1-2 TRBV24-1 NA NA CATSDRRSGTGYGYTF TGTGCCACCAGTGACCGCCGGTCCGGGACGGGGTATGGCTACACCTTC
TRBJ1-2 TRBV7-2 NA NA CASSFRSPNYGYTF TGTGCCAGCAGCTTCAGAAGCCCGAACTATGGCTACACCTTC
TRBJ1-6 TRBV10-3 NA TRBD1 CAISSDREGRSPLHF TGTGCCATCAGTAGTGACAGGGAGGGACGGTCACCCCTCCACTTT
TRBJ1-6 TRBV20-1 NA NA CSAGGSSGDNSPLHF TGCAGTGCTGGAGGGTCTAGCGGTGATAATTCACCCCTCCACTTT
TRBJ2-2 TRBV6-6 many NA CASSYFGYTGELFF TGTGCCAGCAGTTACTTCGGTTACACCGGGGAGCTGTTTTTT
TRBJ1-5 TRBV2 NA NA CASSDVSRLNQPQHF TGTGCCAGCAGTGATGTCTCCCGGCTCAATCAGCCCCAGCATTTT
TRBJ1-2 TRBV15 NA TRBD1 CATSRETGGAGYGYTF TGTGCCACCAGCAGAGAGACAGGGGGCGCGGGATATGGCTACACCTTC
TRBJ2-2 TRBV15 NA NA CATSRVATGELFF TGTGCCACCAGCAGAGTAGCCACCGGGGAGCTGTTTTTT
TRBJ2-3 TRBV11-3 many TRBD2 CASSLRVAGADTQYF TGTGCCAGCAGCTTACGGGTAGCGGGGGCAGATACGCAGTATTTT
TRBJ2-3 TRBV19 NA TRBD2 CASSSPSGGTDTQYF TGTGCCAGTAGTAGTCCTAGCGGGGGGACGGATACGCAGTATTTT
TRBJ2-1 TRBV12-3/TRBV12-4 many NA CATTRSRGGNEQFF TGTGCCACCACGAGGAGTAGGGGGGGCAATGAGCAGTTCTTC
TRBJ1-1 TRBV4-3 many NA CASSQDARTVNTEAFF TGCGCCAGCAGCCAAGATGCCCGGACAGTGAACACTGAAGCTTTCTTT
TRBJ1-2 TRBV20-1 NA TRBD1 CSALQGTNYGYTF TGCAGTGCTCTACAGGGGACTAACTATGGCTACACCTTC